The next 20 T cell receptor beta chains were all read from a single sample in a study of shared clonotypes between healthy human individuals. TCRdb's table, derived via immunoSEQ multiplex PCR, lists solely in-frame clones and lacks some. The table records about 2.1 million clones, about 93% of them present only once. The naive CD8 population came from CD45RO-negative cells selected for CCR7, without terminally differentiated effector memory CD45RA+ cells. Sequencing was performed on naive CD8+ T cells from PBMCs. These receptors were collected from a man in his late teens or twenties in good health. Some clones in this sample may be carry-over from other donors' samples.

The chain recombines TRBV30 with TRBJ2-1; tentative D call: TRBD1 (6 bases). Trimming took off 0 bases at V and 3 bases at J, with 15 bases between the two ends. The CDR3 sequence is 16 residues long. In germline, CDR1 is GTSNPN, CDR2 SVGIG (reference sequence). DNA for the CDR3: TGTGCCTGGAGTGTTCCCGGGACACTTCACTACAATGAGCAGTTCTTC. Encoded protein: CAWSVPGTLHYNEQFF.

The chain employs TRBV14 and TRBJ2-1; no reliable D call. The germline V gene has CDR1 SGHDN and CDR2 FVKESK. The CDR3 has 17 amino acids. V gave up 1 base and J gave up 7 bases, with 20 bases separating them. CDR3 region: CASSQGIVERALNEQFF. The CDR3 coding sequence is TGTGCCAGCAGCCAAGGCATCGTTGAAAGAGCACTTAATGAGCAGTTCTTC.

This chain uses TRBV27 with TRBJ2-3; maybe TRBD1 (6 bases). The V gene lost 6 bases and the J gene lost 5 bases, with 9 bases spanning the gap. The CDR3 extends over 12 amino acids. CDR1 is MNHEY and CDR2 is SMNVEV in the germline V gene (reference sequence). CDR3 protein: CASSRRGDTQYF. Written as DNA, the CDR3 is TGTGCCAGCAGCCGCAGGGGAGATACGCAGTATTTT.

The V and J genes are TRBV15 and TRBJ1-4, with D perhaps matching TRBD1 (5 bases). Per germline, CDR1 LNHNV and CDR2 YYDKDF (reference sequence). Trimming took 5 bases from V and 5 from J, leaving 12 bases between them. The CDR3 contains 14 residues. For the CDR3, the DNA is TGTGCCACCAGCGAAAGACAGCAGAATGAAAAACTGTTTTTT. Protein: CATSERQQNEKLFF.

The V and J genes are TRBV6-1 and TRBJ2-2; D might be TRBD2 (6 bases). Germline-derived CDR1 and CDR2 are MNHNS and SASEGT. V lost 1 base and J lost 17, with 26 bases in between. There are 16 residues in the CDR3. The CDR3: CASSEGWGGTGESSFF. As DNA, the CDR3 is TGTGCCAGCAGTGAAGGGTGGGGAGGCACCGGGGAGTCGAGTTTTTTT.

In this sample, this clone turned up once. The chain uses TRBV5-6 and TRBJ2-7; possibly TRBD1 for D (5 bases). The CDR3 runs 14 residues. Germline CDR1 SGHDT, CDR2 YYEEEE. Trimming cost V 0 bases and J 4 bases, with 11 bases left between them. The CDR3 protein is CASSLGRQGYEQYF. The CDR3 region has the DNA TGTGCCAGCAGCTTGGGACGGCAGGGATACGAGCAGTACTTC.

The chain recombines TRBV4-1 with TRBJ2-5; the match to TRBD2 covers 8 bases. V dropped 1 base and J dropped 1; count of bases not matched to a gene: 5. The V gene's germline CDR1 is MGHRA and CDR2 YSYEKL. The CDR3 is made up of 16 amino acids. DNA of the CDR3: TGCGCCAGCAGCCAAGCTCCCGGGGGGGCCCAAGAGACCCAGTACTTC. Amino acid sequence: CASSQAPGGAQETQYF.

This clone was counted only a few times. The chain carries TRBV7-9 and TRBJ1-5; a possible D gene is TRBD1 (5 bases). CDR3 length: 14 residues. Between the trimmed V and J ends, which lost 5 bases and 10 bases, there was a span of 18 bases. The V gene's germline CDR1 is SEHNR and CDR2 FQNEAQ (reference sequence). The CDR3 nucleotides read TGTGCCAGCAGCCTGACAGACCTGGGTCCCCCCCAGCATTTT. Translated, it gives CASSLTDLGPPQHF.

V usage is TRBV7-9 and J usage is TRBJ2-1, with unresolved D. CDR3 length: 18 amino acids. Germline lookup yields CDR1 SEHNR and CDR2 FQNEAQ (reference sequence). Trimming cost V 3 bases and J 3 bases, with 21 bases left between them. CDR3 nucleotide sequence: TGTGCCAGCAGCTTGGCTGGCGGCGGTACTCCAAACTACAATGAGCAGTTCTTC. It yields the protein CASSLAGGGTPNYNEQFF.

The rearrangement uses TRBV7-9 and TRBJ2-4; no definite D call. The CDR3 is made up of 16 amino acids. CDR1 is SEHNR, CDR2 FQNEAQ, per germline (reference sequence). Trimming cost V 5 bases and J 2 bases, with 16 bases left between them. CDR3 coding DNA: TGTGCCAGCAGCCCCCGGGCCTCTAAACCCAAAAACATTCAGTACTTC. Protein: CASSPRASKPKNIQYF.

In this sample, this clone turned up once. The sample has other DNA sequences that encode this CDR3 too. V and J are TRBV9 and TRBJ2-7, with 11 bases lining up with TRBD1. CDR1 and CDR2 from the germline V gene are SGDLS and YYNGEE. Losses at the gene ends were 3 bases for V and 2 bases for J; bases not matched to a gene: 4. The CDR3 has 15 residues. CDR3: CASSAGTGGTYEQYF. The CDR3 region has the DNA TGTGCCAGCAGCGCCGGGACAGGGGGTACCTACGAGCAGTACTTC.

The gene calls are TRBV4-1 and TRBJ2-1, with 10 bases identical to TRBD2. Germline CDR1 is MGHRA and CDR2 is YSYEKL. The CDR3 extends over 21 amino acids. The J segment lost 0 bases and the V segment lost 0 bases, leaving 14 bases of the junction unmatched. The CDR3 sequence is CASSQEMWLAGAASSYNEQFF. CDR3 nucleotide sequence: TGCGCCAGCAGCCAAGAAATGTGGCTAGCGGGGGCTGCGAGCTCCTACAATGAGCAGTTCTTC.

For the CDR3, the DNA is TGTGCCAGCAGTGGGGACGAAGGCTGGGTGCTTGGGAGAACTAATGAAAAACTGTTTTTT. Translation gives CASSGDEGWVLGRTNEKLFF. The chain has TRBV28 and TRBJ1-4; D possibly corresponds to TRBD1 (5 bases). V lost 5 bases to trimming and J lost 1 base, with 26 bases between them. The CDR3 length is 20 residues. Per germline, CDR1 MDHEN and CDR2 SYDVKM.

The chain has TRBV28 and TRBJ2-7, with no clear D. Germline CDR1 is MDHEN and CDR2 is SYDVKM. The length of the CDR3 is 12 residues. Trimming shortened V by 5 bases and J by 3 bases, and 8 bases separated the two germline ends. CDR3 bases: TGTGCCAGCAGTCGGGCTGACTACGAGCAGTACTTC. It is translated as CASSRADYEQYF.

V is TRBV30 and J is TRBJ2-7; 7 nucleotides align to TRBD1. The germline gives CDR1 GTSNPN, CDR2 SVGIG (reference sequence). V was pared by 5 bases and J by 4 bases, with 2 bases of the junction left unmatched. This CDR3 is 11 amino acids long. CDR3 loop: CAWETGYEQYF. The CDR3 DNA reads TGTGCCTGGGAGACAGGGTACGAGCAGTACTTC. Together with reference TRBV30 and TRBJ2-7, the CDR3 gives the full variable domain: SQTIHQWPATLVQPVGSPLSLECTVEGTSNPNLYWYRQAAGRGLQLLFYSVGIGQISSEVPQNLSASRPQDRQFILSSKKLLLSDSGFYLCAWETGYEQYFGPGTRLTVT.

The chain couples TRBV27 to TRBJ2-5; D ambiguous. The germline gives CDR1 MNHEY, CDR2 SMNVEV (reference sequence). V was shortened by 3 bases and J by 6 bases, with 11 bases between the two germline ends. The CDR3 extends over 13 amino acids. This chain's CDR3 is CASSFSGIKTQYF. CDR3 nucleotides: TGTGCCAGCAGTTTTAGTGGGATCAAGACCCAGTACTTC.

This clone was observed a single time. The genes are TRBV19 and TRBJ2-3, with D maybe TRBD2 (5 bases). This CDR3 is built from 15 residues. V was clipped by 5 bases and J by 5 bases, with 17 bases between them. CDR1 and CDR2 from the germline V gene are LNHDA and SQIVND (reference sequence). CDR3 nucleotides: TGTGCCAGTAGTCCGCCTTTGCGGAGGAGAGATACGCAGTATTTT. Amino acids: CASSPPLRRRDTQYF. Full variable domain (rest looked up from reference TRBV19 and TRBJ2-3): DGGITQSPKYLFRKEGQNVTLSCEQNLNHDAMYWYRQDPGQGLRLIYYSQIVNDFQKGDIAEGYSVSREKKESFPLTVTSAQKNPTAFYLCASSPPLRRRDTQYFGPGTRLTVL.

This chain connects TRBV6-1 to TRBJ2-7, with D possibly matching TRBD2 (5 bases). This CDR3 spans 11 amino acids. Trimming took off 7 bases at V and 10 bases at J, with 14 bases between the two ends. Germline assignment: CDR1 MNHNS and CDR2 SASEGT. The chain's CDR3 is CASNLERYQYF. The CDR3 nucleotides read TGTGCCAGCAATTTGGAGCGGTATCAGTACTTC.

The rearrangement links TRBV4-1 to TRBJ1-1; D gene ambiguous. This CDR3 spans 14 amino acids. V was trimmed by 2 bases and J by 4 bases, leaving 11 bases between them. Germline V CDR1 and CDR2: MGHRA, YSYEKL. CDR3 nucleotides: TGCGCCAGCAGCCAAAGAGGCACTCCCACTGAAGCTTTCTTT. Amino acid sequence: CASSQRGTPTEAFF.

The chain links TRBV13 to TRBJ2-5; D perhaps matches TRBD2 (6 bases). V gave up 5 bases and J gave up 2 bases, with 12 bases separating them. The length of the CDR3 is 14 residues. Germline V lookup: CDR1 PRHDT, CDR2 FYEKMQ (reference sequence). CDR3 loop: CASSPPGVQETQYF. CDR3 sequence (DNA): TGTGCCAGCAGCCCCCCGGGGGTGCAAGAGACCCAGTACTTC.